Each of the 17 T cell receptor beta chains below was sequenced from the same sample in a study of memory CD4+ T cells and cytomegalovirus serostatus. Single viable CD3+CD4+CD8-CD45RO+ cells were sorted as the memory CD4+ T cells. This table comes from immunoSEQ multiplex PCR, and its TCRdb copy is limited to in-frame clones, with some not included. The table lists about 27,000 clones, about three quarters of them singletons, with roughly 0.98% in the top ten. What was sequenced was memory CD4+ T cells from blood. These receptors were obtained from an adult in good health and CMV-seronegative.

CDR3: CASSLSGAGGRETQYF. The CDR3 region has the DNA TGTGCCAGCAGTTTATCCGGAGCGGGAGGGCGTGAGACCCAGTACTTC. The genes are TRBV28 and TRBJ2-5; 10 nucleotides line up with TRBD2. Per germline, CDR1 MDHEN and CDR2 SYDVKM. This CDR3 has 16 amino acids. The ends lost 1 base at V and 5 bases at J; junction bases unmatched: 7.

CDR3 DNA: TGTGCCAGCAGGTTGGCCGTAGCCACAGATACGCAGTATTTT. It yields the protein CASRLAVATDTQYF. The rearrangement joins TRBV6-1 to TRBJ2-3, with D hard to call. V lost 6 bases, J lost 2 bases, and 12 bases lay in between. This CDR3 has 14 residues. The germline CDR1 and CDR2 sequences are MNHNS and SASEGT.

The CDR3 region is CASSQSSLAYYEQYF. CDR3 DNA sequence: TGCGCCAGCAGCCAGAGCAGCTTGGCTTACTACGAGCAGTACTTC. The gene calls are TRBV4-3 and TRBJ2-7; D gene unclear. The germline V and J ends were trimmed by 3 bases and 3 bases, with 15 bases remaining between them. Germline CDR1 reads LGHNA; CDR2 reads YSLEER. The CDR3 covers 15 residues.

This sequence joins TRBV27 and TRBJ2-7, with D tentatively TRBD1 (6 bases). CDR3 length: 15 residues. The V gene's germline CDR1 is MNHEY and CDR2 SMNVEV (reference sequence). Trimming pared 10 bases from V and 3 bases from J, leaving 22 bases between. CDR3 DNA: TGTGCCACCGTGACAGGTTCCTCGACGCGCTACGAGCAGTACTTC. Translation: CATVTGSSTRYEQYF.

This clone was detected only a few times. This rearrangement joins TRBV6-5 to TRBJ2-3; D ambiguous. The CDR3 has 12 residues. V lost 6 bases to trimming and J lost 4 bases, with 8 bases between them. Germline V gene lookup returns CDR1 MNHEY and CDR2 SVGAGI. The CDR3 DNA sequence: TGTGCCAGCAGCCCGGACGCAGATACGCAGTATTTT. Its translation: CASSPDADTQYF.

This chain links TRBV6-6 with TRBJ2-5; no clear D gene. The CDR3 extends over 12 amino acids. Germline V gene sequence: CDR1 MNHNY, CDR2 SVGAGI (reference sequence). The V end lost 2 bases, the J end lost 2 bases, and 3 bases lay between the germline ends. The CDR3 sequence is CASSYSQETQYF. The CDR3 DNA reads TGTGCCAGCAGTTACAGTCAAGAGACCCAGTACTTC.

The chain is built from TRBV28 and TRBJ2-1; possible D gene TRBD2, 6 bases. Per the germline V gene, CDR1 is MDHEN and CDR2 is SYDVKM. This CDR3 is built from 18 residues. Trimming removed 1 base at V and 4 bases at J, with 20 bases between. This CDR3 reads CASSLSEDLWRGYNEQFF. CDR3 bases: TGTGCCAGCAGTTTATCGGAGGATTTATGGCGGGGATACAATGAGCAGTTCTTC.

The chain has TRBV9 and TRBJ2-1; perhaps D is TRBD1 or TRBD2 (5 bases each). Trimming stripped 3 bases from V and 1 base from J, with 17 bases between. CDR3 length: 17 amino acids. The germline CDR1 and CDR2 sequences are SGDLS and YYNGEE. The CDR3 here is CASSEEAQESSYNEQFF. Written as DNA, the CDR3 is TGTGCCAGCAGCGAGGAGGCACAGGAGAGTTCCTACAATGAGCAGTTCTTC.

This chain joins TRBV6-5 and TRBJ1-1, with a tentative D call TRBD1 (5 bases). Germline loops: CDR1 MNHEY, CDR2 SVGAGI. The V end lost 6 bases, the J end lost 4 bases, and 18 bases lay between the germline ends. CDR3 length: 15 residues. The CDR3 DNA reads as TGTGCCAGCAGATCTTCGACGGGGGGTCGCACTGAAGCTTTCTTT. Protein sequence: CASRSSTGGRTEAFF.

In its sample, this clone was seen a few times. The rearrangement links TRBV29-1 to TRBJ1-1; D is undetermined. The CDR3 spans 12 residues. V lost 5 bases and J 1 base, leaving 8 bases between the germline ends. Germline lookup yields CDR1 SQVTM and CDR2 ANQGSEA. CDR3 protein: CSVKRQNTEAFF. CDR3 sequence (DNA): TGCAGCGTTAAACGACAGAACACTGAAGCTTTCTTT.

The rearrangement links TRBV19 to TRBJ2-1; D might be TRBD2 (6 bases). Germline lookup yields CDR1 LNHDA and CDR2 SQIVND (reference sequence). Trimming took off 4 bases at V and 7 bases at J, with 17 bases between the two ends. CDR3 length: 15 residues. The DNA of the CDR3 is TGTGCCAGTAGTAACCCGGGACTCACAAAAAATGAGCAGTTCTTC. Its protein product is CASSNPGLTKNEQFF.

The count of this clone is one. The rearrangement links TRBV7-2 to TRBJ1-6; 7 bases map to TRBD1. Germline-derived CDR1 and CDR2 are SGHTA and FQGNSA. Germline trimming cut 6 bases from V and 0 bases from J; bases unmatched to any gene: 14. This CDR3 region has 19 residues. CDR3 in DNA: TGTGCCAGCAGGCTCGGAACAGGGGCTTTAAGCTCCTATAATTCACCCCTCCACTTT. This sequence encodes CASRLGTGALSSYNSPLHF.

This chain connects TRBV6-1 to TRBJ2-7, with 9 bases matching TRBD1. Losses at the gene ends were 7 bases for V and 6 bases for J; bases not matched to a gene: 7. Germline V gene sequence: CDR1 MNHNS, CDR2 SASEGT. This CDR3 comprises 13 residues. CDR3 nucleotides: TGTGCCAGCACAGGGACAGGGTTCGCCGAGCAGTACTTC. Protein: CASTGTGFAEQYF.

The count of this clone is one. This chain joins TRBV29-1 and TRBJ2-7, with 8 bases that match TRBD1. The CDR3 loop spans 12 amino acids. V gave up 4 bases and J gave up 6 bases; unmatched junction bases: 5. The germline gives CDR1 SQVTM, CDR2 ANQGSEA. The CDR3 DNA follows: TGCAGCGTTGGACAGGGGCTACGCGAGCAGTACTTC. Translation: CSVGQGLREQYF.

The chain recombines TRBV18 with TRBJ1-1; the D is unclear. The CDR3 covers 18 residues. V shed 1 base and J shed 2 bases, with 20 bases lying between them. Germline V gene data show CDR1 as KGHSH and CDR2 as LQKENI. The CDR3 is CASSPRYFNNEGNTEAFF. The CDR3, as DNA: TGTGCCAGCTCACCACGCTATTTCAATAATGAAGGTAACACTGAAGCTTTCTTT.

The V gene is TRBV7-9, the J gene TRBJ2-7; tentative D call: TRBD2 (5 bases). V lost 4 bases, J lost 8 bases, and 15 bases lay in between. Germline loops: CDR1 SEHNR, CDR2 FQNEAQ (reference sequence). This CDR3 is 13 amino acids long. CDR3 region: CASSSGLAGKQYF. For the CDR3, the DNA is TGTGCCAGCAGCTCCGGACTGGCCGGGAAGCAGTACTTC.

The gene calls are TRBV6-6 and TRBJ1-4; a possible D gene is TRBD1 (5 bases). Trimming pared 0 bases from V and 7 bases from J, leaving 9 bases between. Germline lookup yields CDR1 MNHNY and CDR2 SVGAGI (reference sequence). CDR3 length: 14 amino acids. The CDR3 nucleotides are TGTGCCAGCAGTTACTCAGGGGATTCTGAAAAACTGTTTTTT. This gives the protein CASSYSGDSEKLFF.